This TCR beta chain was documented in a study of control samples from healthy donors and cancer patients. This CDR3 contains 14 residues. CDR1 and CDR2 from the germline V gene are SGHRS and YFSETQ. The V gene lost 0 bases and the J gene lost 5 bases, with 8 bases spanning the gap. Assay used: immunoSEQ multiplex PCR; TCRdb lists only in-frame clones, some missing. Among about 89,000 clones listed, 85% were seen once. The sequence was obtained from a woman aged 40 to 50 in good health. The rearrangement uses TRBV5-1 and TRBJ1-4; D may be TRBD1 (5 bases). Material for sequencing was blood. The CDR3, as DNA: TGCGCCAGCAGCTTGGGGGACTTCAATGAAAAACTGTTTTTT. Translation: CASSLGDFNEKLFF.